Sequencing of this T cell receptor (beta chain) was carried out in a study of healthy donors' naive CD4 and CD8 T cells. Study results and limitations: Homeostatic proliferation of naive T cells was not examined as a bias source.

Remarks on this clonotype: Its antigen remains unknown.

A linear amplification protocol produced the TCR libraries from 500 ng of total RNA. TCRdb re-analysed the reads in MiXCR, keeping a single row per CDR3 protein. Of about 200,000 distinct CDR3 sequences listed, 65% to 75% are singletons. The V gene end was trimmed by 4 bases and the J gene end by 3 bases; junction bases not matched to a gene: 5. CDR3 length equals 14 residues. Germline V gene sequence: CDR1 MNHEY, CDR2 SVGAGI. The source is a pool of human donors in good health; the sample pools cells from several healthy donors. The chain recombines TRBV6-5 with TRBJ1-1, with 7 bases aligning to TRBD1. What was sequenced was naive CD4+ and CD8+ T cells sorted from blood, pooled from several donors. As DNA, the CDR3 is TGTGCCAGCAGTTCCTTTACAGGGGACACTGAAGCTTTCTTT. Amino acids: CASSSFTGDTEAFF.